The rows below give T cell receptor beta chains drawn from one sample of a study of early T cells in non-severe SARS-CoV-2 infection. Using its own MiXCR run on the 5' RACE reads, TCRdb lists one record per CDR3 protein. The data hold fewer than 60,000 distinct CDR3 sequences, with approximately 10% observed a single time. What was sequenced was whole blood. The receptor set was obtained from an adult who was a healthcare worker with PCR-confirmed SARS-CoV-2 infection or an uninfected control (not recorded which). Each CDR3 is given with its conserved first and last residue. A D gene is named only where the DNA matches it firmly. Part of the rows lack a size; the others show once, few, many or a class for expanded clones.

>TRBJ1-5|-|TRBV29-1|-
CSVANSVNQPQHF
TGCAGCGTTGCGAACAGCGTCAATCAGCCCCAGCATTTT
>TRBJ2-5|many|TRBV7-3|-
CASSLGPGQETQYF
TGTGCCAGCAGCTTAGGTCCGGGGCAAGAGACCCAGTACTTC
>TRBJ1-3|many|TRBV5-1|-
CASSGPRNASGNTIYF
TGCGCCAGCAGCGGCCCTAGGAACGCCTCTGGAAACACCATATATTTT
>TRBJ2-3|many|TRBV7-6|-
CASSLGAGLGTDTQYF
TGTGCCAGCAGCTTAGGGGCGGGGCTGGGCACAGATACGCAGTATTTT
>TRBJ2-2|many|TRBV21-1|-
CASSGGGRSNTGELFF
TGTGCCAGCAGCGGAGGAGGCAGGTCGAACACCGGGGAGCTGTTTTTT
>TRBJ2-7|-|TRBV5-1|-
CASSLEGDRVAEQYF
TGCGCCAGCAGCTTGGAGGGGGACCGAGTGGCCGAGCAGTACTTC
>TRBJ2-1|few|TRBV2|-
CASTWGAGGSYNEQFF
TGTGCCAGCACGTGGGGAGCTGGGGGATCTTACAATGAGCAGTTCTTC
>TRBJ2-1|few|TRBV4-2|-
CASSPGRFSYNEQFF
TGTGCCAGCAGCCCCGGGCGGTTCTCCTACAATGAGCAGTTCTTC
>TRBJ2-5|-|TRBV5-5|-
CASSLGTSQETQYF
TGTGCCAGCAGCTTGGGGACAAGCCAAGAGACCCAGTACTTC
>TRBJ2-7|-|TRBV7-9|-
CASSLKGLDHYEQYF
TGTGCCAGCAGCTTAAAGGGCCTCGACCACTACGAGCAGTACTTC
>TRBJ2-7|-|TRBV28|TRBD1
CASSVLTGSYEQYF
TGTGCCAGCAGTGTATTGACAGGGTCCTACGAGCAGTACTTC
>TRBJ1-1|-|TRBV10-3|-
CAERGTGMNTEAFF
TGTGCCGAAAGGGGAACCGGGATGAACACTGAAGCTTTCTTT
>TRBJ1-3|many|TRBV29-1|-
CSVGASSGNTIYF
TGCAGCGTTGGGGCAAGCTCTGGAAACACCATATATTTT
>TRBJ1-2|few|TRBV28|-
CASIQGVNGYTF
TGTGCCAGCATCCAGGGTGTGAATGGCTACACCTTC
>TRBJ2-5|many|TRBV7-9|-
CASSLTEAYKETQYF
TGTGCCAGCAGCTTAACCGAGGCATACAAAGAGACCCAGTACTTC
>TRBJ2-1|few|TRBV7-9|TRBD2
CASSFSGASYNEQFF
TGTGCCAGCAGCTTTAGCGGGGCATCCTACAATGAGCAGTTCTTC
>TRBJ2-1|many|TRBV27|TRBD2
CASSRLAGYNEQFF
TGTGCCAGCAGTCGACTAGCGGGATACAATGAGCAGTTCTTC
>TRBJ2-1|many|TRBV3-1|-
CASSSPSVQFF
TGTGCCAGCAGCTCGCCCAGTGTGCAGTTCTTC
>TRBJ1-4|few|TRBV7-2|-
CASSLANEKLFF
TGTGCCAGCAGCTTAGCTAATGAAAAACTGTTTTTT
>TRBJ2-3|-|TRBV7-9|TRBD1
CASSLADLQGTSTDTQYF
TGTGCCAGCAGCTTAGCCGACCTACAGGGGACAAGCACAGATACGCAGTATTTT
>TRBJ1-1|medium-sized|TRBV20-1|TRBD1
CSVGQGPNTEAFF
TGCAGTGTGGGACAGGGACCGAACACTGAAGCTTTCTTT
>TRBJ1-1|-|TRBV7-2|TRBD1
CASSSDRASTEAFF
TGTGCCAGCAGCTCGGACAGGGCTAGCACTGAAGCTTTCTTT
>TRBJ2-2|-|TRBV6-2/TRBV6-3|-
CASSYRLTGELFF
TGTGCCAGCAGTTACCGACTCACCGGGGAGCTGTTTTTT
>TRBJ2-1|few|TRBV2|-
CASSVGRRTNNEQFF
TGTGCCAGCAGTGTGGGACGCCGAACGAACAATGAGCAGTTCTTC
>TRBJ2-1|many|TRBV12-3/TRBV12-4|-
CASSRRLVNNEQFF
TGTGCCAGCAGTCGCCGGTTAGTAAACAATGAGCAGTTCTTC
>TRBJ2-1|-|TRBV20-1|TRBD2
CSASRTSHEQFF
TGCAGTGCTTCACGGACTAGTCATGAGCAGTTCTTC
>TRBJ1-4|many|TRBV9|-
CASSVEAGGQGEKLFF
TGTGCCAGCAGCGTCGAAGCGGGCGGGCAGGGGGAAAAACTGTTTTTT
>TRBJ2-2|many|TRBV9|-
CASSVEVMWGELFF
TGTGCCAGCAGCGTAGAGGTCATGTGGGGGGAGCTGTTTTTT
>TRBJ2-3|-|TRBV7-8|-
CASSLVGSGRGDTQYF
TGTGCCAGCAGCTTGGTAGGGTCGGGCCGAGGAGATACGCAGTATTTT
>TRBJ2-1|many|TRBV18|-
CASSPGVSLRGQHEQFF
TGTGCCAGCTCACCAGGGGTCAGTCTACGAGGGCAGCATGAGCAGTTCTTC
>TRBJ2-3|few|TRBV13|-
CASSYTDTQYF
TGTGCCAGCAGCTACACAGATACGCAGTATTTT
>TRBJ2-2|many|TRBV28|-
CASTLNTGELFF
TGTGCCAGCACATTAAACACCGGGGAGCTGTTTTTT
>TRBJ2-6|many|TRBV11-2|-
CASSQPWQDPSGANVLTF
TGTGCCAGCAGCCAGCCGTGGCAGGATCCCTCTGGGGCCAACGTCCTGACTTTC
>TRBJ1-6|many|TRBV12-3/TRBV12-4|-
CASSLRLTNSPLHF
TGTGCCAGCAGTTTAAGGTTGACGAATTCACCCCTCCACTTT
>TRBJ2-1|many|TRBV2|TRBD2
CASISRLAGGYNEQFF
TGTGCCAGCATTTCCCGTTTAGCGGGGGGTTACAATGAGCAGTTCTTC
>TRBJ2-6|few|TRBV7-3|TRBD1
CASSGTGGTGANVLTF
TGTGCCAGCAGCGGGACAGGGGGCACTGGGGCCAACGTCCTGACTTTC
>TRBJ1-1|few|TRBV7-3|-
CASSLYSTGNTEAFF
TGTGCCAGCAGCCTCTACTCGACGGGGAACACTGAAGCTTTCTTT
>TRBJ1-5|-|TRBV20-1|-
CSAKGRYSNQPQHF
TGCAGTGCTAAGGGACGTTATAGCAATCAGCCCCAGCATTTT
>TRBJ2-7|many|TRBV5-1|-
CASSYPTGRGFTMVQYF
TGCGCCAGCAGCTACCCGACGGGCCGGGGATTTACGATGGTGCAGTACTTC
>TRBJ2-3|few|TRBV28|-
CASSLSDTQYF
TGTGCCAGCAGTCTCTCAGATACGCAGTATTTT
>TRBJ2-6|-|TRBV5-1|-
CASSALSSGANVLTF
TGCGCCAGCAGCGCTTTGAGCTCTGGGGCCAACGTCCTGACTTTC
>TRBJ1-1|-|TRBV2|-
CASSEGATEAFF
TGTGCCAGCAGTGAGGGAGCGACTGAAGCTTTCTTT
>TRBJ2-5|-|TRBV18|-
CASSPKKETQYF
TGTGCCAGCTCACCAAAGAAGGAGACCCAGTACTTC
>TRBJ1-1|-|TRBV2|-
CASSEKVGGTEAFF
TGTGCCAGCAGTGAAAAGGTGGGTGGCACTGAAGCTTTCTTT
>TRBJ2-7|-|TRBV7-9|TRBD2
CASSYTSGGVYEQYF
TGTGCCAGCAGCTATACTAGCGGGGGGGTGTACGAGCAGTACTTC
>TRBJ2-2|many|TRBV20-1|-
CSATSPNTGELFF
TGCAGTGCTACTAGTCCGAACACCGGGGAGCTGTTTTTT
>TRBJ1-1|few|TRBV7-9|-
CASSLDFTEAFF
TGTGCCAGCAGCTTGGACTTCACTGAAGCTTTCTTT